A single sample is the source of the 8 T cell receptor beta chains below, sequenced in a study of graft-versus-host responses after intestinal transplantation. Grafts had their tissue processed, releasing intraepithelial and lamina propria lymphocytes. The protocol was immunoSEQ multiplex PCR, while the TCRdb copy is restricted to in-frame clones and leaves out a portion. The sample has a few thousand clones; roughly 80% are singletons. Sequencing was performed on ileum tissue, taken 9 days after transplant. Receptors originate from a human patient who received an intestinal transplant, so some T cells may come from the graft donor.

The V call is TRBV11-3, the J call TRBJ1-2, with 7 bases identical to TRBD1. CDR1 and CDR2 (germline): SGHNT, YENEEA. V gave up 5 bases and J gave up 7 bases; unmatched junction bases: 7. The CDR3 contains 13 residues. The CDR3 DNA is TGTGCCAGCAGCGCCGTGGACAGGATTGGCTACACCTTC. Translating it yields CASSAVDRIGYTF.

This clone was picked up one time. The V and J genes are TRBV7-2 and TRBJ2-7; D is undetermined. Per the germline V gene, CDR1 is SGHTA and CDR2 is FQGNSA. This CDR3 has 11 amino acids. Between the trimmed V and J ends, which lost 2 bases and 5 bases, there was a span of 4 bases. The CDR3 DNA sequence: TGTGCCAGCAGCTTAATGAACGAGCAGTACTTC. Amino acid sequence: CASSLMNEQYF.

This chain connects TRBV4-2 to TRBJ2-3; a possible D gene is TRBD2 (5 bases). V gave up 6 bases and J gave up 4 bases, with 17 bases separating them. Germline V gives CDR1 LGHNA, CDR2 YNFKEQ. The CDR3 loop spans 15 amino acids. The CDR3 nucleotides read TGTGCCAGCAGGAGGGTAACACTAGTATCAGATACGCAGTATTTT. Protein product: CASRRVTLVSDTQYF.

The gene calls are TRBV6-5 and TRBJ1-1; TRBD1 aligns across 7 bases. Trimming cost V 2 bases and J 1 base; bases outside gene matches: 1. The CDR3 is 14 amino acids. Germline V gene sequence: CDR1 MNHEY, CDR2 SVGAGI. The CDR3 DNA reads as TGTGCCAGCAGTTACCGGGACAGGAACACTGAAGCTTTCTTT. This translates into CASSYRDRNTEAFF.

The rearrangement uses TRBV9 and TRBJ1-1; TRBD1 agrees at 7 bases. From germline, CDR1 is SGDLS and CDR2 YYNGEE. Germline trimming cut 2 bases from V and 7 bases from J; bases unmatched to any gene: 5. This CDR3 comprises 13 residues. The CDR3 region is CASSVTYRGEAFF. The CDR3 nucleotides are TGTGCCAGCAGCGTGACGTACAGGGGTGAAGCTTTCTTT.

This clone came up a few times. The chain has TRBV6-5 and TRBJ2-4; D remains ambiguous. This CDR3 spans 13 amino acids. V gave up 4 bases and J gave up 3 bases, with 7 bases separating them. Germline CDR1 and CDR2: MNHEY and SVGAGI. For the CDR3, the DNA is TGTGCCAGCAGTTCGGTCGACAAAAACATTCAGTACTTC. Amino acids: CASSSVDKNIQYF.

The J gene is TRBJ1-2, the V gene TRBV4-1; 8 bases agree with TRBD1. The CDR3 totals 14 residues. The germline CDR1 and CDR2 sequences are MGHRA and YSYEKL. V gave up 2 bases and J gave up 7 bases; unmatched junction bases: 6. The CDR3 sequence is CASSQKKGQGGYTF. The CDR3 coding sequence is TGCGCCAGCAGCCAAAAAAAAGGACAGGGTGGCTACACCTTC.

V is TRBV28 and J is TRBJ2-5; D is perhaps TRBD2 (6 bases). V lost 6 bases, J lost 1 base, and 12 bases lay in between. In germline, CDR1 is MDHEN, CDR2 SYDVKM. The CDR3 length is 14 residues. The CDR3 DNA follows: TGTGCCAGCAGCAAATGGGACTTCCAAGAGACCCAGTACTTC. Translated: CASSKWDFQETQYF. Full variable domain (outside the CDR3, taken from reference TRBV28 and TRBJ2-5): DVKVTQSSRYLVKRTGEKVFLECVQDMDHENMFWYRQDPGLGLRLIYFSYDVKMKEKGDIPEGYSVSREKKERFSLILESASTNQTSMYLCASSKWDFQETQYFGPGTRLLVL.